The clone carrying this TCR beta chain was seen repeatedly, ten times or more. Its antigen is still unknown. This specimen comes from a study of human T cells and chemical hapten exposure. Total RNA was isolated from whole blood that had not been fractionated. Individual cDNA molecules (in the library) carried attached unique molecular identifiers. TCRdb ran MiXCR on the 5' RACE reads and lists one entry per CDR3 protein. Of some 150,000 distinct CDR3 sequences in the sample, 4.1% are singletons; the top ten hold roughly 1.4%. Regarding the study as a whole: With regard to DPC sensitization, TCRs above 1 in 1000 frequency did not change.

The receptor's source is a female donor in good health.

CDR3 bases: TGTGCCAGCTCACCACGATTCGGGGGATCGGCTAATGAAAAACTGTTTTTT. Protein: CASSPRFGGSANEKLFF. The V call is TRBV18, the J call TRBJ1-4; D possibly corresponds to TRBD1 (5 bases). The V and J ends lost 1 base and 3 bases respectively, with 15 bases between them. From germline, CDR1 is KGHSH and CDR2 LQKENI. This CDR3 has 17 amino acids.